This T cell receptor beta chain comes out of a study of T cell repertoires in aging, cancer and after chemotherapy. Overall study results and limits: Across the chemotherapy interval, each cancer cohort showed higher median generation probability, suggesting thymic rebound. Hematological cancer patients had lymphoid organ infiltration that may impair thymic emigration or T cell expansion.

Rearranged V-D-J TRB sequences were amplified with a mixed TRB-A/B primer pool. TCRdb reprocessed the multiplex PCR reads via MiXCR and lists one record per CDR3 protein. Of under 8,500 distinct CDR3 sequences in the sample, 30% were seen once. CDR1 and CDR2 from the germline V gene are SGHNT and YENEEA. Trimming removed 2 bases from V and 3 bases from J; junction bases left unmatched: 6. This CDR3 region has 17 residues. Points on this clonotype: Its antigen remains unknown.

Amplification of TCR beta used genomic DNA extracted from peripheral blood. The TCR was taken from a human donor with a blood cancer. The sequenced sample consisted of blood. The V gene is TRBV11-3, the J gene TRBJ1-4; 10 bases map to TRBD1. In DNA form, the CDR3 reads TGTGCCAGCAGCTTATATGACAGGGGGCTGGCTAATGAAAAACTGTTTTTT. Translating gives CASSLYDRGLANEKLFF.